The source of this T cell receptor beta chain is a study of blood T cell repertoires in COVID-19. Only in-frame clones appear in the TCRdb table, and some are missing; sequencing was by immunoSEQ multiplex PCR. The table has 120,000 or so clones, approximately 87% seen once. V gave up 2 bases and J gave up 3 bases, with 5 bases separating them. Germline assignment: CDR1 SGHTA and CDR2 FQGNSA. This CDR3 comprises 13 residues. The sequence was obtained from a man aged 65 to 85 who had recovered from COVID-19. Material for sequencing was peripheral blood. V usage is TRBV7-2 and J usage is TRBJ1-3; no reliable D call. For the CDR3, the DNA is TGTGCCAGCAGCTTACGAGGTGGAAACACCATATATTTT. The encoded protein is CASSLRGGNTIYF.